The clone carrying this T cell receptor beta chain was seen at least ten times. This record comes from a study of blood T cell repertoires in COVID-19. Study details: Acute and convalescent COVID-19 specimens originated in the United States, Italy and Spain. T cells, B-cell-depleted T cells, or PBMCs provided the cDNA or gDNA that served as material.

Per the original data handling: It was from reference gene primer amplification that nucleated cell counts were estimated. Method: immunoSEQ multiplex PCR; TCRdb's copy keeps in-frame clones and lacks some. The V and J calls and clone size come from that table; D and trimming were worked out from the DNA. Of tens of thousands of clones listed, about four fifths are singletons. The CDR3 length is 16 residues. CDR1 is SGHRS and CDR2 is YFSETQ in the germline V gene. Trimming took off 4 bases at V and 2 bases at J, with 18 bases between the two ends. This clonotype was sampled from a man between 65 and 85 years old with acute or convalescent COVID-19. The chain couples TRBV5-1 to TRBJ1-2; TRBD1 might be the D (6 bases). The sequencing input was peripheral blood. CDR3 sequence (DNA): TGCGCCAGCAGCATAGCCCCTAGGACAGCGAACTATGGCTACACCTTC. Translated, it gives CASSIAPRTANYGYTF.